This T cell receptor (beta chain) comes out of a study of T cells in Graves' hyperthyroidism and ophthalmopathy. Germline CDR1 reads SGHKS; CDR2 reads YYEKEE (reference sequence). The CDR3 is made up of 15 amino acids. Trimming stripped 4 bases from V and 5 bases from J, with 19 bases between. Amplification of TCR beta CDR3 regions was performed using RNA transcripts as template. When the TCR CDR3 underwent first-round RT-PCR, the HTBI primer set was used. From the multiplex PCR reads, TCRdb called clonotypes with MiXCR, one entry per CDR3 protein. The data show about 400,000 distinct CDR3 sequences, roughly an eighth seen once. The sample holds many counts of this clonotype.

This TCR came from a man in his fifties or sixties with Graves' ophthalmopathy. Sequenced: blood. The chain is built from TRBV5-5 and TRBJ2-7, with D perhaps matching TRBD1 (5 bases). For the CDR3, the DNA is TGTGCCAGCAGCGGCGGTCAGGGCAGGCTGAACGAGCAGTACTTC. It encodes CASSGGQGRLNEQYF.